This T cell receptor (beta chain) was profiled in a study of control samples from healthy donors and cancer patients. This CDR3 has 14 residues. Germline V gene sequence: CDR1 MNHNY, CDR2 SVGAGI (reference sequence). V dropped 2 bases and J dropped 3 bases, with 10 bases sitting between them. Sequencing used immunoSEQ multiplex PCR; TCRdb keeps in-frame clones, though not all of them. This table has 200,000 to 250,000 clones, 85% to 95% appearing once. The TCR originated in a man between 45 and 60 years old in good health. The chain recombines TRBV6-6 with TRBJ2-5; D is perhaps TRBD2 (5 bases). Material for sequencing was blood. The CDR3 region has the DNA TGTGCCAGCAGTTACGCGGGCCAGAAAGAGACCCAGTACTTC. This translates into CASSYAGQKETQYF.